What follows is one T cell receptor beta chain and its context. This clone's antigen is unknown. Base qualities are not provided; no much larger clone lies one nucleotide away. This specimen comes from a study of T cell repertoires in cytomegalovirus infection (dated by TCRdb to about 2019). With respect to the entire study: Peptide stimulations targeted recently identified HLA-C-restricted CMV epitopes, whose presentation resists viral immunomodulation, together with well-studied HLA-B-restricted epitopes. Donor HLA type was relevant to the analysis, because carriage of CMV infection together with the matching HLA type was indicated by public TCR beta signatures. General conclusions and limits of the study: Cumulative frequency of public TCR beta family members discriminated carriers of CMV infection plus the relevant HLA type in this cohort and an independent 352-donor cohort. The ex vivo response was dominated by HLA-C-restricted CMV-specific TCR beta clonotypes, which also provided the single most frequent clonotype in two of eight donors.

The germline V gene sets CDR1 to SQVTM and CDR2 to ANQGSEA. Including the terminal cysteine and phenylalanine, the CDR3 comprises 15 residues. CDR3 DNA only is kept here, 45 bases in frame from base 1. V loses 4 bases of germline sequence and J loses 2 bases, and the interval between the two ends is 17 bases. The sample's treatment or condition label, decoded: in vitro stimulation with specific CMV peptide epitopes to enrich CMV-specific T cells. TCRdb records Illumina HiSeq 1500 as the sequencer. TCRdb took the public reads, trimmed them with fastp at Q25, ran MiXCR for clone calling and kept in-frame beta chains. Under each unique CDR3 protein, matching rows form one entry showing the most common genes and DNA. In all, the sample holds approximately 110,000 distinct CDR3 sequences, and less than 55% of those were seen once. The top ten hold approximately 69% of the sample.

The starting material was CD8+ T cells from cultured PBMCs, obtained from culture after CMV antigen stimulation. The chain uses TRBV29-1 and TRBJ1-2, with a tentative D gene TRBD1 over 5 matching bases. This clonotype originated in a human donor in good health (CMV status not recorded). Some clones in this sample may be carry-over from other donors' samples. CDR3 region: CSVVGGPSANYGYTF. The DNA sequence is given as TGCAGCGTTGTGGGGGGACCGTCGGCAAACTATGGCTACACCTTC.